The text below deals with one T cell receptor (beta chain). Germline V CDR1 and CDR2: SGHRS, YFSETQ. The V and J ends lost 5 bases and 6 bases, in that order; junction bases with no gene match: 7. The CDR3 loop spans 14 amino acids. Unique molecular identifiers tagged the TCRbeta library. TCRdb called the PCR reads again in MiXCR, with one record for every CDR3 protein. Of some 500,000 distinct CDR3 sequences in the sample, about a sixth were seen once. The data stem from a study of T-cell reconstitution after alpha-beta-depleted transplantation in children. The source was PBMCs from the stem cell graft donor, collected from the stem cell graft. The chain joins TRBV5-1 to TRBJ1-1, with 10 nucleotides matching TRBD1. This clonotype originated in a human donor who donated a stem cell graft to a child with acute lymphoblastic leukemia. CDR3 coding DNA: TGCGCCAGCAGGTTCCGGGACAGGGGCCCTGAAGCTTTCTTT. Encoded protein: CASRFRDRGPEAFF. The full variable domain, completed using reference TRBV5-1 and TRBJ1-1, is KAGVTQTPRYLIKTRGQQVTLSCSPISGHRSVSWYQQTPGQGLQFLFEYFSETQRNKGNFPGRFSGRQFSNSRSEMNVSTLELGDSALYLCASRFRDRGPEAFFGQGTRLTVV.